This is a list of T cell receptor beta chains from one sample in a study of blood T cell repertoires in COVID-19. Measured with immunoSEQ multiplex PCR; TCRdb has only the in-frame clones, and not every one. The sample contains about 62,000 clones, approximately 92% of which appear only once. The sample comprised peripheral blood. The source is a woman in her fifties or sixties with COVID-19, enrolled during active disease. Each CDR3 is given with its conserved first and last residue. Each record gives: V gene, D gene, J gene, CDR3 length, clone size, CDR3 protein, CDR3 DNA. The D gene is left open where the match is weak. Rows give clone size only sometimes, using once, few, many, or a class for an expanded clone.

TRBV9,TRBD2,TRBJ2-1,15,NA,CASTTLAGRGGEQFF,TGTGCCAGCACCACACTAGCGGGACGAGGGGGTGAGCAGTTCTTC
TRBV19,NA,TRBJ1-2,13,NA,CASSRAGERGYTF,TGTGCCAGTAGTAGAGCAGGGGAGCGTGGCTACACCTTC
TRBV4-1,TRBD1,TRBJ2-3,15,NA,CASSLGQGITDTQYF,TGCGCCAGCAGCCTTGGACAGGGAATCACAGATACGCAGTATTTT
TRBV19,NA,TRBJ2-1,14,NA,CASREPRSYNEQFF,TGTGCCAGTCGAGAACCCAGGTCGTACAATGAGCAGTTCTTC
TRBV27,TRBD2,TRBJ2-7,15,NA,CASNSGTSGRYEQYF,TGTGCCAGCAATTCCGGGACTAGCGGGAGATACGAGCAGTACTTC
TRBV19,NA,TRBJ1-3,14,NA,CASSISGLGNTIYF,TGTGCCAGTAGTATCTCAGGGCTTGGAAACACCATATATTTT
TRBV11-2,TRBD2,TRBJ2-3,19,NA,CASSLTPGGLAGGHDTQYF,TGTGCCAGCAGCTTAACGCCTGGTGGGCTAGCGGGAGGGCACGATACGCAGTATTTT
TRBV11-2,TRBD1,TRBJ2-5,17,NA,CASSLRRTGIFAETQYF,TGTGCCAGCAGCTTAAGAAGGACAGGGATTTTCGCGGAGACCCAGTACTTC
TRBV9,NA,TRBJ2-7,15,NA,CASSFRGTEGYEQYF,TGTGCCAGCAGCTTCAGAGGGACGGAGGGGTACGAGCAGTACTTC
TRBV4-3,TRBD1,TRBJ1-5,16,NA,CASSQGRQGAYQPQHF,TGCGCCAGCAGCCAAGGTAGACAGGGGGCTTATCAGCCCCAGCATTTT
TRBV2,TRBD1,TRBJ1-2,14,NA,CASSESQGIHGYTF,TGTGCCAGCAGTGAGTCACAGGGGATCCATGGCTACACCTTC
TRBV20-1,NA,TRBJ2-5,15,NA,CSASRASQGQETQYF,TGCAGTGCTAGTCGGGCTAGTCAGGGGCAAGAGACCCAGTACTTC
TRBV4-3,NA,TRBJ2-7,17,few,CASSQERGRRAAYEQYF,TGCGCCAGCAGCCAAGAACGGGGGAGACGGGCCGCCTACGAGCAGTACTTC
TRBV6-1,TRBD1,TRBJ2-1,17,NA,CASSEDEDREVINEQFF,TGTGCCAGCAGTGAAGATGAAGACAGGGAAGTGATCAATGAGCAGTTCTTC
TRBV6-6,TRBD1,TRBJ1-3,16,NA,CASSYGQGAEGNTIYF,TGTGCCAGCAGTTACGGTCAGGGGGCCGAAGGAAACACCATATATTTT
TRBV15,NA,TRBJ2-1,14,NA,CATRRAESYNEQFF,TGTGCCACCAGGAGGGCAGAATCTTACAATGAGCAGTTCTTC
TRBV7-9,NA,TRBJ1-2,14,NA,CASSLVPTGSGYTF,TGTGCCAGCAGCTTAGTTCCCACAGGGAGTGGCTACACCTTC
TRBV4-3,NA,TRBJ1-3,14,NA,CASSPIRIADTIYF,TGCGCCAGCAGCCCCATCAGAATCGCAGACACCATATATTTT
TRBV7-2,TRBD1,TRBJ2-1,15,NA,CASSRYIGLTGEQFF,TGTGCCAGCAGCCGCTACATAGGACTGACAGGGGAGCAGTTCTTC
TRBV27,NA,TRBJ2-1,15,NA,CASSLRASVSNEQFF,TGTGCCAGCAGTTTAAGGGCTAGCGTGAGCAATGAGCAGTTCTTC
TRBV19,TRBD1,TRBJ2-1,16,once,CASTELSGTENNEQFF,TGTGCCAGTACCGAACTATCCGGGACAGAAAACAATGAGCAGTTCTTC
TRBV6-6,TRBD1,TRBJ1-6,15,NA,CASTRNRGWNSPLHF,TGTGCCAGCACCCGAAACAGGGGCTGGAATTCACCCCTCCACTTT
TRBV11-2,TRBD2,TRBJ2-1,16,NA,CASSLDQLAVDGEQFF,TGTGCCAGCAGCTTAGATCAGCTAGCGGTTGACGGGGAGCAGTTCTTC
TRBV5-1,TRBD1,TRBJ1-6,17,NA,CASSLELQGAGNSPLHF,TGCGCCAGCAGCTTGGAGTTACAGGGGGCGGGGAATTCACCCCTCCACTTT
TRBV12-3/TRBV12-4,TRBD2,TRBJ2-1,11,NA,CASSLRTSWFF,TGTGCCAGCAGTTTGAGGACTAGCTGGTTCTTC
TRBV19,TRBD1,TRBJ1-2,14,few,CASSIGQGGYGYTF,TGTGCCAGTAGTATCGGACAGGGTGGATATGGCTACACCTTC